The entry that follows covers one T cell receptor (beta chain) sequence. Its antigen is not identified. Per germline, CDR1 SEHNR and CDR2 FQNEAQ (reference sequence). The CDR3 contains 13 residues. V gave up 5 bases and J gave up 0 bases, with 5 bases separating them. PCR employed 60 Vbeta and 13 Jbeta primers. The protocol was immunoSEQ multiplex PCR, while the TCRdb copy is restricted to in-frame clones and leaves out a portion. The sample lists some 150,000 clones; 80% were seen once. These data originate in a study of cytomegalovirus exposure and HLA in healthy donors. Points from the study as a whole: Analysis performed later found about 17,000 TCR beta sequences associated with HLA alleles at 0.05 false discovery rate.

The receptor's source is a man aged 18 to 35 in good health and CMV-seropositive. Specimen: PBMCs. The J gene is TRBJ1-3, the V gene TRBV7-9; D remains unclear. CDR3 residues: CASSRDSGNTIYF. The CDR3 nucleotides are TGTGCCAGCAGCCGGGACTCTGGAAACACCATATATTTT.